This T cell receptor beta chain appears in the sequencing data of a study of T cells in Graves' hyperthyroidism and ophthalmopathy. Study summary: Upon initial diagnosis and before any treatment, peripheral blood was collected.

There were TCR beta CDR3 regions amplified from RNA transcripts. HTBI primers drove first-round RT-PCR of the TCR CDR3. Using its own MiXCR run on the multiplex PCR reads, TCRdb lists one record per CDR3 protein. The sample shows about 530,000 distinct CDR3 sequences, 15% to 20% of them seen only once. Germline V gene lookup returns CDR1 SGHAT and CDR2 FQNNGV. This CDR3 region has 16 residues. Trimming cost V 4 bases and J 9 bases, with 22 bases left between them. The V and J genes are TRBV11-2 and TRBJ2-1, with D possibly being TRBD2 (5 bases). The sequencing input was blood. The receptor was isolated from a woman aged 18 to 35 with Graves' ophthalmopathy. The CDR3 DNA sequence: TGTGCCAGCAGCTCCAGAGGGAGTGTTTTTTGGGGTGAGCAGTTCTTC. This gives the protein CASSSRGSVFWGEQFF.